A single sample is the source of the 9 T cell receptor beta chains below, sequenced in a study of blood T cell repertoires in COVID-19. Method: immunoSEQ multiplex PCR; TCRdb's copy keeps in-frame clones and lacks some. The sample has roughly 92,000 clones, around 87% seen once. The specimen sequenced was peripheral blood. The receptors stem from a woman of 80 years or more with acute or convalescent COVID-19.

This sequence joins TRBV18 and TRBJ1-1; D perhaps matches TRBD1 (5 bases). V dropped 2 bases and J dropped 1 base, with 8 bases sitting between them. Germline-derived CDR1 and CDR2 are KGHSH and LQKENI. The CDR3 extends over 14 amino acids. CDR3 DNA: TGTGCCAGCTCACCAAGACAGACGAACACTGAAGCTTTCTTT. Its translation: CASSPRQTNTEAFF.

The chain carries TRBV19 and TRBJ2-7, with D perhaps matching TRBD2 (5 bases). Germline V lookup: CDR1 LNHDA, CDR2 SQIVND (reference sequence). The V end lost 2 bases, the J end lost 4 bases, and 21 bases lay between the germline ends. The CDR3 is 17 amino acids. The chain's CDR3 is CASSIPGSGRRPYEQYF. The CDR3 region has the DNA TGTGCCAGTAGTATACCGGGGTCGGGGAGAAGACCGTACGAGCAGTACTTC.

The rearrangement uses TRBV4-3 and TRBJ2-3, with 10 bases lining up with TRBD2. Looked up from germline, CDR1 is LGHNA and CDR2 is YSLEER. The CDR3 loop spans 17 amino acids. V shed 1 base and J 3 bases; nucleotides not matched to a gene: 7. CDR3 sequence: CASSQGGVAGGTDTQYF. In DNA, the CDR3 is TGCGCCAGCAGCCAAGGAGGGGTAGCGGGGGGTACAGATACGCAGTATTTT.

The V call is TRBV18, the J call TRBJ1-1, with D uncertain. Trimming pared 3 bases from V and 1 base from J, leaving 12 bases between. The CDR3 sequence is 15 residues long. Germline V gives CDR1 KGHSH, CDR2 LQKENI. In DNA form, the CDR3 reads TGTGCCAGCTCACCGGGCGTGGATTGGAACACTGAAGCTTTCTTT. Translated, it gives CASSPGVDWNTEAFF.

The chain links TRBV7-9 to TRBJ1-6; D remains ambiguous. CDR1 is SEHNR and CDR2 is FQNEAQ in the germline V gene (reference sequence). The CDR3 runs 15 residues. The V and J ends lost 6 bases and 7 bases respectively, with 16 bases between them. The CDR3 loop is CASRQTTPTNSPLHF. CDR3 sequence (DNA): TGTGCCAGCAGACAAACGACACCAACCAATTCACCCCTCCACTTT. The full variable domain, rest sourced from reference TRBV7-9 and TRBJ1-6, is DTGVSQNPRHKITKRGQNVTFRCDPISEHNRLYWYRQTLGQGPEFLTYFQNEAQLEKSRLLSDRFSAERPKGSFSTLEIQRTEQGDSAMYLCASRQTTPTNSPLHFGNGTRLTVT.

About this clone: In this CDR3 the conserved last residue, phenylalanine or tryptophan, is missing, so a read error is likely. It is unclear where the CDR3 begins or ends on the DNA, so no DNA is shown, and the CDR3 is as TCRdb lists it. The chain has TRBV30 and TRBJ1-2; the table's D gene call, TRBD1, was not cross checked with the DNA. The CDR3 has 11 residues if both end residues are counted. Germline V gene data show CDR1 as GTSNPN and CDR2 as SVGIG (reference sequence). The CDR3: CASTGQGAYLE.

This chain uses TRBV6-5 with TRBJ1-2; D is ambiguous. The CDR3 is 13 amino acids. The germline V gene encodes CDR1 MNHEY and CDR2 SVGAGI. The germline V and J ends were trimmed by 8 bases and 6 bases, with 16 bases remaining between them. The CDR3 loop reads CASGRVGGNGYTF. CDR3 bases: TGTGCCAGCGGGAGGGTCGGAGGGAATGGCTACACCTTC.

The rearrangement links TRBV30 to TRBJ1-5; the match to TRBD1 covers 7 bases. The CDR3 contains 13 residues. Germline-derived CDR1 and CDR2 are GTSNPN and SVGIG (reference sequence). The V gene end was trimmed by 1 base and the J gene end by 4 bases; junction bases not matched to a gene: 1. The CDR3 here is CAWSGGQNQPQHF. CDR3 in DNA: TGTGCCTGGAGTGGGGGACAGAATCAGCCCCAGCATTTT.

The chain uses TRBV7-2 and TRBJ2-2; 9 nucleotides align to TRBD2. After removal of 5 bases from V and 4 bases from J, the junction contained 14 bases not matched to a gene. The CDR3 extends over 18 amino acids. Germline-derived CDR1 and CDR2 are SGHTA and FQGNSA. The CDR3: CASSPLAAGGLRTGELFF. The CDR3 bases are TGTGCCAGCAGCCCCTTAGCAGCGGGGGGTCTTCGCACCGGGGAGCTGTTTTTT.